The clone carrying this TCR beta chain was seen more than once but under ten times. The CDR3 has 14 amino acids. With 7 bases removed from V and 2 bases from J, the gap between germline ends came to 15 bases. CDR1 is SQVTM and CDR2 is ANQGSEA in the germline V gene. TCRdb passed the 5' RACE reads through MiXCR, listing each CDR3 protein once. Counted here are 650,000 to 750,000 distinct CDR3 sequences, 21% occurring once; the ten biggest clones make up approximately 4.3%. This specimen comes from a study of identical twins. The sample was also reused in another study, on T cells expressing NK-cell markers.

The receptor's source is a woman younger than 30 in good health. This chain links TRBV29-1 with TRBJ2-1; D unresolved. Specimen: PBMCs. CDR3 in DNA: TGCAGCGCGTTAAGCCCGTATCCCTACAATGAGCAGTTCTTC. Translation: CSALSPYPYNEQFF.